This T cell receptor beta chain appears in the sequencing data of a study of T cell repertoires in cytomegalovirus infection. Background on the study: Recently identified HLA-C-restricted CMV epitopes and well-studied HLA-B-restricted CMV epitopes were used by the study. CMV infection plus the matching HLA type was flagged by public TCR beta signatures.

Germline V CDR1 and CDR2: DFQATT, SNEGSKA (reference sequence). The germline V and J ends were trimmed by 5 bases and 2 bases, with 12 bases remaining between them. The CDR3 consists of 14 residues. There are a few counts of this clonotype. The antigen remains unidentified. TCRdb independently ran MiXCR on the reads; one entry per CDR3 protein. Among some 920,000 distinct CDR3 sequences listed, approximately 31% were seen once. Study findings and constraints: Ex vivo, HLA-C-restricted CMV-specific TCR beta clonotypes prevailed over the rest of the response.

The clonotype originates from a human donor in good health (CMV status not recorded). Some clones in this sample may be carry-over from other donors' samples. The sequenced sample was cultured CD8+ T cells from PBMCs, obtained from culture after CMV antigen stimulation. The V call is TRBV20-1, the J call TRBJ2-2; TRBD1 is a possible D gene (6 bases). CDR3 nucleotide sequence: TGCAGTGCTCGGACAGATTTTAACACCGGGGAGCTGTTTTTT. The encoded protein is CSARTDFNTGELFF.